The rows below give T cell receptor beta chains drawn from one sample of a study of T cell responses to AZD1222 COVID-19 vaccine. Generated by immunoSEQ multiplex PCR, the TCRdb table keeps only in-frame clones and is missing some. The sample records 150,000 to 200,000 clones, just under 90% being singletons. This specimen was peripheral blood, taken on day 0 of AZD1222 vaccination. These receptors were collected from an adult in good health. The CDR3 runs from the conserved cysteine through the conserved F or W. A D gene is named only where the DNA matches it firmly. Part of the rows lack a size; the others show once, few, many or a class for expanded clones.

V gene	D gene	J gene	clone size	CDR3 protein	CDR3 DNA
TRBV5-4	TRBD2	TRBJ2-7	-	CASSPGTSGTYEQYF	TGTGCCAGCAGCCCCGGGACTAGCGGAACCTACGAGCAGTACTTC
TRBV7-8	TRBD1	TRBJ1-1	-	CASSSQGAWNTEAFF	TGTGCCAGCAGCTCCCAGGGGGCCTGGAACACTGAAGCTTTCTTT
TRBV5-1	TRBD1	TRBJ1-1	-	CASGRPGGTEAFF	TGCGCCAGCGGCCGACCAGGGGGCACTGAAGCTTTCTTT
TRBV28	TRBD2	TRBJ2-1	-	CASSTPLAGGRNEQFF	TGTGCCAGCAGTACGCCACTAGCGGGAGGGCGCAATGAGCAGTTCTTC
TRBV10-3	-	TRBJ1-1	-	CAISEGPQGRSEAFF	TGTGCCATCAGTGAGGGACCCCAGGGACGGTCTGAAGCTTTCTTT
TRBV6-5	-	TRBJ2-5	-	CASSHGQTQYF	TGTGCCAGCAGCCACGGACAGACCCAGTACTTC
TRBV11-1	TRBD1	TRBJ1-6	once	CASSPGQGPYSPLHF	TGTGCCAGCAGCCCGGGACAGGGGCCTTATTCACCCCTCCACTTT
TRBV6-6	-	TRBJ2-3	-	CASSFRVSRSTDTQYF	TGTGCCAGCAGTTTCCGAGTGTCTCGGAGCACAGATACGCAGTATTTT
TRBV6-5	-	TRBJ2-1	-	CASSYRTVRDEQFF	TGTGCCAGCAGTTACAGGACAGTGAGGGATGAGCAGTTCTTC
TRBV19	TRBD2	TRBJ2-1	once	CASSVILALPYNEQFF	TGTGCCAGTAGTGTAATACTAGCGCTTCCATACAATGAGCAGTTCTTC
TRBV27	TRBD1	TRBJ1-5	-	CASSPTRGQGPHQPQHF	TGTGCCAGCAGCCCCACCCGTGGACAGGGGCCTCATCAGCCCCAGCATTTT
TRBV18	TRBD1	TRBJ1-1	-	CASSPSQGALGTEAFF	TGTGCCAGCTCACCAAGCCAGGGGGCGTTAGGCACTGAAGCTTTCTTT
TRBV6-5	TRBD1	TRBJ2-1	-	CASSSAGQGASNEQFF	TGTGCCAGCAGTTCCGCGGGACAGGGGGCTTCCAATGAGCAGTTCTTC
TRBV2	-	TRBJ1-3	-	CASSGTASGNTIYF	TGTGCCAGCAGTGGGACAGCCTCTGGAAACACCATATATTTT
TRBV28	TRBD1	TRBJ1-4	-	CASTADRVNEKLFF	TGTGCCAGCACCGCAGACAGGGTAAACGAAAAACTGTTTTTT
TRBV21-1	-	TRBJ1-3	-	CASSKEWTEGNTIYF	TGTGCCAGCAGCAAAGAGTGGACGGAAGGAAACACCATATATTTT
TRBV3-1/TRBV3-2	TRBD1	TRBJ1-4	-	CASSQGQTGLGEKLFF	TGTGCCAGCAGCCAAGGCCAGACAGGGTTGGGTGAAAAACTGTTTTTT
TRBV23-1	-	TRBJ1-1	-	CASSLIVIEAFF	TGCGCCAGCAGTCTTATCGTTATTGAAGCTTTCTTT
TRBV6-2/TRBV6-3	-	TRBJ1-3	-	CASSTPRGAGNTIYF	TGTGCCAGCAGTACGCCGCGGGGCGCTGGAAACACCATATATTTT
TRBV13	TRBD2	TRBJ2-1	-	CASSPERGGVLDEQFF	TGTGCCAGCAGCCCGGAGCGGGGGGGCGTCTTGGATGAGCAGTTCTTC
TRBV7-3	-	TRBJ1-1	-	CASSPQGLPDTEAFF	TGTGCCAGCAGCCCACAGGGTCTACCGGACACTGAAGCTTTCTTT
TRBV25-1	-	TRBJ1-2	-	CASSEEVPGARYGYTF	TGTGCCAGCAGTGAAGAAGTACCGGGGGCAAGGTATGGCTACACCTTC
TRBV21-1	-	TRBJ1-5	-	CASSLQPQHF	TGTGCCAGCAGCTTGCAGCCCCAGCATTTT
TRBV30	-	TRBJ2-1	few	CAWRGPTGAYNEQFF	TGTGCCTGGAGGGGCCCGACGGGAGCCTACAATGAGCAGTTCTTC
TRBV3-1/TRBV3-2	TRBD1	TRBJ2-2	-	CASSQFGTVAGELFF	TGTGCCAGCAGCCAGTTCGGGACAGTAGCCGGGGAGCTGTTTTTT
TRBV2	-	TRBJ1-5	-	CASSAFGRGNQPQHF	TGTGCCAGCAGTGCCTTCGGTCGTGGCAATCAGCCCCAGCATTTT